The 24 T cell receptor beta chains listed next were all sequenced from one sample in a study of cytomegalovirus exposure and HLA in healthy donors (dated by TCRdb to about 2017). The library was generated by the immunoSEQ multiplex PCR assay. Here the immuneACCESS table is served through TCRdb, limited to in-frame sequences with V and J called. Missing clones are a known gap in these copies; in checked studies unresolved V genes cover under half, and the rest lacks a known reason. Here the sample has 130,000 or so clones; 85% to 90% occur a single time. The ten largest account for over 3% of the sample. The sequenced material came from PBMCs. These receptors came from a man aged 25-45 years in good health and CMV-seronegative.

The chain is built from TRBV7-8 and TRBJ1-4; 7 positions match TRBD1. This CDR3 has 15 residues. From germline, CDR1 is SGHVS and CDR2 FQNEAQ. V was clipped by 5 bases and J by 0 bases; unmatched bases: 3. CDR3 residues: CASSARGATNEKLFF. The CDR3, as DNA: TGTGCCAGCAGCGCCAGGGGGGCAACTAATGAAAAACTGTTTTTT.

This clone was counted once. The V call is TRBV6-1, the J call TRBJ1-5, with D perhaps matching TRBD1 (5 bases). Per the germline V gene, CDR1 is MNHNS and CDR2 is SASEGT. Between the trimmed V and J ends, which lost 5 bases and 5 bases, there was a span of 16 bases. The length of the CDR3 is 15 residues. The CDR3 bases are TGTGCCAGCAGTAAGACAGAGCCGAGGTATCAGCCCCAGCATTTT. Protein product: CASSKTEPRYQPQHF.

The CDR3 DNA reads TGTGCGACTGGACAGGGAGGCCTCCAAGAGACCCAGTACTTC. Encoded protein: CATGQGGLQETQYF. The chain carries TRBV13 and TRBJ2-5; 8 nucleotides agree with TRBD1. This CDR3 is 14 amino acids long. Germline CDR1 is PRHDT and CDR2 is FYEKMQ (reference sequence).

The chain joins TRBV13 to TRBJ2-3; 16 bases line up with TRBD2. The CDR3 has 19 residues. Germline CDR1 is PRHDT and CDR2 is FYEKMQ (reference sequence). V was clipped by 5 bases and J by 2 bases; unmatched bases: 10. In nucleotides, the CDR3 is TGTGCCAGCAGCCACTCTCCGGGACTAGCGGGGGGGTACACAGATACGCAGTATTTT. Amino acid sequence: CASSHSPGLAGGYTDTQYF.

The chain combines TRBV15 with TRBJ2-7; TRBD2 might be the D (5 bases). The CDR3 contains 17 residues. V lost 1 base, J lost 3 bases, and 19 bases lay in between. CDR1 is LNHNV and CDR2 is YYDKDF in the germline V gene (reference sequence). The CDR3 sequence: CATSRVPPGSADYEQYF. The CDR3 bases are TGTGCCACCAGCAGAGTCCCCCCGGGATCAGCGGACTACGAGCAGTACTTC.

V gene TRBV5-6 combines with J gene TRBJ1-2; D call uncertain. The V end was cut by 4 bases, the J end by 7 bases, with 23 bases between. The V gene's germline CDR1 is SGHDT and CDR2 YYEEEE. This CDR3 is 16 amino acids long. In nucleotides, the CDR3 is TGTGCCAGCAGCCCCCCAAAAGGACTGCCGCGGGGTGGCTACACCTTC. Its translation: CASSPPKGLPRGGYTF.

V usage is TRBV21-1 and J usage is TRBJ1-2; the DNA was not used to check the table's D call, TRBD1. TRBV21-1 is recorded as a pseudogene. The CDR3 has 15 amino acids. CDR3 sequence: CASSKVGRADYGYTF. Written as DNA, the CDR3 is TGTGCCAGCAGCAAAGTGGGCAGGGCGGACTATGGCTACACCTTC.

The rearrangement links TRBV2 to TRBJ1-3; D unclear. This CDR3 spans 17 amino acids. V was trimmed by 2 bases and J by 0 bases, leaving 14 bases between them. CDR1 is SNHLY, CDR2 FYNNEI, per germline. The CDR3 bases are TGTGCCAGCAGTGAACAAGTGGTGGCAATCTCTGGAAACACCATATATTTT. It translates to CASSEQVVAISGNTIYF.

The rearrangement joins TRBV18 to TRBJ2-2, with D unresolved. Germline CDR1 is KGHSH and CDR2 is LQKENI. The CDR3 loop spans 17 amino acids. The V end was cut by 5 bases, the J end by 4 bases, with 20 bases between. This CDR3 is CASSSKPPFILTGELFF. The CDR3 DNA sequence: TGTGCCAGCTCATCCAAGCCTCCATTTATCCTCACCGGGGAGCTGTTTTTT.

The rearrangement joins TRBV19 to TRBJ2-3; tentative D call: TRBD1 (5 bases). Per germline, CDR1 LNHDA and CDR2 SQIVND (reference sequence). V lost 2 bases, J lost 0 bases, and 9 bases lay in between. The CDR3 consists of 15 residues. The CDR3 is CASSIQGVSTDTQYF. The CDR3 nucleotides read TGTGCCAGTAGTATACAAGGGGTCAGCACAGATACGCAGTATTTT.

The V call is TRBV19, the J call TRBJ1-6; the match to TRBD1 covers 10 bases. The CDR3 covers 13 residues. Germline V CDR1 and CDR2: LNHDA, SQIVND (reference sequence). J gave up 7 bases and V 8 bases, and 2 bases lay outside the gene matches. The CDR3 spells CASGDRGNSPLHF. Here the CDR3 DNA reads TGTGCCAGTGGGGACAGGGGAAATTCACCCCTCCACTTT.

The rearrangement joins TRBV5-1 to TRBJ2-7, with D possibly being TRBD2 (5 bases). Trimming stripped 4 bases from V and 3 bases from J, with 11 bases between. Germline V gene lookup returns CDR1 SGHRS and CDR2 YFSETQ. This CDR3 is built from 13 residues. The CDR3 coding sequence is TGCGCCAGCAGCCGGCGGGCTAGCTACGAGCAGTACTTC. Protein: CASSRRASYEQYF.

The chain has TRBV2 and TRBJ1-2; weak D call: TRBD1 (6 bases). Germline V CDR1 and CDR2: SNHLY, FYNNEI. This CDR3 region has 13 residues. The germline V and J ends were trimmed by 4 bases and 5 bases, with 11 bases remaining between them. DNA of the CDR3: TGTGCCAGCAGTGTTGGGGGGGCGTATGGCTACACCTTC. This translates into CASSVGGAYGYTF.

V usage is TRBV28 and J usage is TRBJ2-7; 10 bases line up with TRBD2. The CDR3 length is 14 residues. The germline V gene encodes CDR1 MDHEN and CDR2 SYDVKM. V was pared by 5 bases and J by 3 bases, with 4 bases of the junction left unmatched. CDR3 region: CASSQLAGVYEQYF. The CDR3 DNA sequence: TGTGCCAGCAGTCAGCTAGCGGGGGTCTACGAGCAGTACTTC.

V usage is TRBV19 and J usage is TRBJ1-1; TRBD1 is a possible D gene (6 bases). Germline loops: CDR1 LNHDA, CDR2 SQIVND (reference sequence). This CDR3 spans 14 amino acids. V was pared by 5 bases and J by 3 bases, with 13 bases between. CDR3 protein: CASSSWGQDTEAFF. CDR3 bases: TGTGCCAGTAGTTCCTGGGGGCAGGACACTGAAGCTTTCTTT.

This chain joins TRBV29-1 and TRBJ1-1, with D unclear. Germline V gene data show CDR1 as SQVTM and CDR2 as ANQGSEA. The CDR3 runs 14 residues. V gave up 8 bases and J gave up 1 base, with 17 bases separating them. CDR3: CSHSAGLQNTEAFF. The CDR3 DNA reads TGCAGCCATTCCGCGGGCCTACAGAACACTGAAGCTTTCTTT.

The chain links TRBV25-1 to TRBJ2-3; D is perhaps TRBD1 (6 bases). Germline CDR1 and CDR2: MGHDK and SYGVNS. Trimming took off 2 bases at V and 0 bases at J, with 15 bases between the two ends. The CDR3 runs to 17 residues. The CDR3 is CASSEPRGRASTDTQYF. In DNA, the CDR3 is TGTGCCAGCAGTGAACCCAGGGGAAGAGCCAGCACAGATACGCAGTATTTT.

The chain has TRBV11-2 and TRBJ1-2; 8 nucleotides agree with TRBD1. Germline lookup yields CDR1 SGHAT and CDR2 FQNNGV. Germline trimming cut 5 bases from V and 12 bases from J; bases unmatched to any gene: 11. The CDR3 spans 13 residues. The CDR3 coding sequence is TGTGCCAGCAGCCTGGACAGGGCTCAAAGAAACACCTTC. This gives the protein CASSLDRAQRNTF.

The chain links TRBV7-8 to TRBJ2-1; 8 positions agree with TRBD2. The germline V gene has CDR1 SGHVS and CDR2 FQNEAQ. CDR3 length: 15 residues. Germline trimming cut 7 bases from V and 3 bases from J; bases unmatched to any gene: 8. For the CDR3, the DNA is TGTGCCAGCACCCCTCGGGGGGGCATCTACAATGAGCAGTTCTTC. Amino acid sequence: CASTPRGGIYNEQFF.

The chain combines TRBV4-2 with TRBJ1-3; D is undetermined. Looked up from germline, CDR1 is LGHNA and CDR2 is YNFKEQ. The length of the CDR3 is 16 residues. Trimming took 0 bases from V and 0 from J, leaving 9 bases between them. The CDR3 DNA reads TGTGCCAGCAGCCAAGATCGGGCGGGCTCTGGAAACACCATATATTTT. It is translated as CASSQDRAGSGNTIYF.

The rearrangement uses TRBV5-4 and TRBJ2-7, with TRBD2 matching 7 bases. V was pared by 0 bases and J by 2 bases, with 5 bases of the junction left unmatched. CDR1 and CDR2 (germline): SGHNT, YYREEE (reference sequence). There are 15 residues in the CDR3. CDR3 protein: CASSLDLAVPYEQYF. As DNA, the CDR3 is TGTGCCAGCAGCTTGGATCTAGCGGTTCCCTACGAGCAGTACTTC.

The chain is built from TRBV6-5 and TRBJ1-6; no definite D call. CDR1 and CDR2 (germline): MNHEY, SVGAGI. The CDR3 totals 15 residues. Trimming took off 2 bases at V and 9 bases at J, with 14 bases between the two ends. The CDR3 nucleotides read TGTGCCAGCAGTTACAGTAGTGTACCTGGTTCACCCCTCCACTTT. It is translated as CASSYSSVPGSPLHF.

The chain links TRBV19 to TRBJ2-3, with 10 positions matching TRBD2. The CDR3 consists of 15 residues. From germline, CDR1 is LNHDA and CDR2 SQIVND (reference sequence). Losses at the gene ends were 5 bases for V and 2 bases for J; bases not matched to a gene: 4. The CDR3 DNA reads TGTGCCAGTAGTGTTAGCGGGGGGCTCACAGATACGCAGTATTTT. Protein: CASSVSGGLTDTQYF.

CDR3 coding DNA: TGTGCCAGCAGAAATCCAGGAAGACCTAGCACAGATACGCAGTATTTT. Protein product: CASRNPGRPSTDTQYF. The J gene is TRBJ2-3, the V gene TRBV27; unclear D gene. In germline, CDR1 is MNHEY, CDR2 SMNVEV (reference sequence). V was pared by 6 bases and J by 0 bases, with 16 bases between. The CDR3 runs 16 residues.